The following is a TCR beta chain sequence with its context. Deletions cut 0 bases from V and 4 bases from J, with 15 bases between. This CDR3 spans 17 amino acids. Germline CDR1 MNHEY, CDR2 SVGEGT. These data come from a study of blood T cell repertoires in COVID-19. The overall study: Spain, Italy and the United States supplied samples that represented acute and convalescent COVID-19. Nucleic acid was either cDNA or gDNA, and it came from T cells, B-cell-depleted T cells, or PBMCs.

How the authors handled the data: Quantification of nucleated cells was approximated via reference gene primer amplification. Profiling relied on immunoSEQ multiplex PCR, and the TCRdb table lists in-frame clones only, not all of them. Clonal size and the V and J genes are those of that table, whereas D and trimming came from the DNA. The sample shows around 220,000 clones, 80% to 85% of them seen only once. Sequenced input: peripheral blood. This TCR was recovered from an elderly woman with COVID-19, enrolled during active disease. This rearrangement joins TRBV6-2 or TRBV6-3 to TRBJ1-4; D call uncertain. CDR3 nucleotide sequence: TGTGCCAGCAGTTACTCGAGAAACCGGGTTTATAATGAAAAACTGTTTTTT. Protein product: CASSYSRNRVYNEKLFF.